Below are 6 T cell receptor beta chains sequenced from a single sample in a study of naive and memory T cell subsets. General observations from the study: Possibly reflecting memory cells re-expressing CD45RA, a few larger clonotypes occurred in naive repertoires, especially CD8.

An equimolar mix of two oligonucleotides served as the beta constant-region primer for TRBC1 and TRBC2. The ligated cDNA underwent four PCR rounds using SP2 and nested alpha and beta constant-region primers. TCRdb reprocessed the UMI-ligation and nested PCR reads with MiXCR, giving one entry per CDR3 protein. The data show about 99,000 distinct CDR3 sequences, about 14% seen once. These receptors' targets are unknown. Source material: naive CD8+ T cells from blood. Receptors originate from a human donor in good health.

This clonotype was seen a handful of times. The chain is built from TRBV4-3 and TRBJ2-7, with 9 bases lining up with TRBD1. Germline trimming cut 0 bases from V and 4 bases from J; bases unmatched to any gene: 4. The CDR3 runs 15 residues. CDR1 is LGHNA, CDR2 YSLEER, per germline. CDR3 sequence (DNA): TGCGCCAGCAGCCAAGAGAGGACAGGGGATTACGAGCAGTACTTC. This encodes CASSQERTGDYEQYF.

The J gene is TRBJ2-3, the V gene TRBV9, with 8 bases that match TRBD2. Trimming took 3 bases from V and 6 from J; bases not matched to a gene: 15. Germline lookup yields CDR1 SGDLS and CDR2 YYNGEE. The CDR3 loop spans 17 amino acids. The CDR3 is CASSDPLAGPKTDTQYF. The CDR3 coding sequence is TGTGCCAGCAGCGACCCGCTAGCGGGCCCTAAAACCGATACGCAGTATTTT.

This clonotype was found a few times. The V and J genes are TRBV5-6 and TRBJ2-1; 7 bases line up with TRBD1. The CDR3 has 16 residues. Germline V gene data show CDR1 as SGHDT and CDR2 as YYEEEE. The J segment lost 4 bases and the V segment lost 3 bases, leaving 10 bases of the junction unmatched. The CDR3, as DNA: TGTGCCAGCAGCTGGGACAGCGAGCGCTATTACAATGAGCAGTTCTTC. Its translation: CASSWDSERYYNEQFF.

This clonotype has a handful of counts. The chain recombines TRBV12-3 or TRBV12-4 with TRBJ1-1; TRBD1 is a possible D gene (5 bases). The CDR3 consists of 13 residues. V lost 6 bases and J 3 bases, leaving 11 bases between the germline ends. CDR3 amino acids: CASRISGHTEAFF. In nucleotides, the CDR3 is TGTGCCAGCAGGATCTCAGGGCACACTGAAGCTTTCTTT.

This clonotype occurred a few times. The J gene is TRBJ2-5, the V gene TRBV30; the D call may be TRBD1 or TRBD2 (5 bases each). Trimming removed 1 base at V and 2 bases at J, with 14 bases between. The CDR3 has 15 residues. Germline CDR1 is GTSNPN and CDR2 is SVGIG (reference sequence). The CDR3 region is CAWSGGFGAQETQYF. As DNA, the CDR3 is TGTGCCTGGAGTGGGGGGTTCGGGGCTCAAGAGACCCAGTACTTC.

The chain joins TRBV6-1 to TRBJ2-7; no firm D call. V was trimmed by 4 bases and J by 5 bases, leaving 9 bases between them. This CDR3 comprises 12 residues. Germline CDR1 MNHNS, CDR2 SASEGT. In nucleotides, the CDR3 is TGTGCCAGCAGTGTTGGGGTTGACGAGCAGTACTTC. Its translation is CASSVGVDEQYF.